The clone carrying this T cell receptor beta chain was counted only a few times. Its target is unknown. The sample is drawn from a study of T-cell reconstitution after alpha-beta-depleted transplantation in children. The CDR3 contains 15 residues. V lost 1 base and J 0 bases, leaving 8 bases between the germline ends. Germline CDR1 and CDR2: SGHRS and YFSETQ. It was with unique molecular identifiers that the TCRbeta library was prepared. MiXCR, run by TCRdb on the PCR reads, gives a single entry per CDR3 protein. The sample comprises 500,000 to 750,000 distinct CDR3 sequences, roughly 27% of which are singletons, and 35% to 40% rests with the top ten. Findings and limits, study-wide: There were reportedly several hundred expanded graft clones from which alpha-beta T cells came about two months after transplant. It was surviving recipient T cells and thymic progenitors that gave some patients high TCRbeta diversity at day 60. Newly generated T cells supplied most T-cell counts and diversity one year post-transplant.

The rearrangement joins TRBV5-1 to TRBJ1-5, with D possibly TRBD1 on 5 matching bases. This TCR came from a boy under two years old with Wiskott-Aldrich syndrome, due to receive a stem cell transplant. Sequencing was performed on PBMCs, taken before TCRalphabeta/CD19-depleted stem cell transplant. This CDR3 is CASSLQGFSNQPQHF. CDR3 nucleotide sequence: TGCGCCAGCAGCTTGCAGGGATTTAGCAATCAGCCCCAGCATTTT.